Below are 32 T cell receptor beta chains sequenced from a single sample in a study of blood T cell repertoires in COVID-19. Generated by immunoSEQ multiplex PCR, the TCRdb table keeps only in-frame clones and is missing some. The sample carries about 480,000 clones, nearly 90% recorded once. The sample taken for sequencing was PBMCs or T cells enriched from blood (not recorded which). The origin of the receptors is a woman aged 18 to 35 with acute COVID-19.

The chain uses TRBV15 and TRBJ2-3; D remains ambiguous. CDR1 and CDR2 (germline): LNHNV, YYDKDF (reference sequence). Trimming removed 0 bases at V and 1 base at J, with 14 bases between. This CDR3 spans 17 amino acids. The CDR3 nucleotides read TGTGCCACCAGCAGAGATTATGCCCAGGTCGGCACAGATACGCAGTATTTT. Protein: CATSRDYAQVGTDTQYF.

The CDR3 spells CARMIRDRGTEAFF. Written as DNA, the CDR3 is TGTGCCAGGATGATCCGGGACAGGGGAACTGAAGCTTTCTTT. The chain links TRBV2 to TRBJ1-1, with 10 bases lining up with TRBD1. Per the germline V gene, CDR1 is SNHLY and CDR2 is FYNNEI. Trimming took 9 bases from V and 5 from J; bases not matched to a gene: 9. The CDR3 sequence is 14 residues long.

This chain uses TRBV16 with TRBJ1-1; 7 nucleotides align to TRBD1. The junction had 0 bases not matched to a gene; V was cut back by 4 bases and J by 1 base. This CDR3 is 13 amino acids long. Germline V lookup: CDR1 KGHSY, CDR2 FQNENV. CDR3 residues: CASSRQGNTEAFF. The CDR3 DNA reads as TGTGCCAGCAGCCGACAGGGGAACACTGAAGCTTTCTTT.

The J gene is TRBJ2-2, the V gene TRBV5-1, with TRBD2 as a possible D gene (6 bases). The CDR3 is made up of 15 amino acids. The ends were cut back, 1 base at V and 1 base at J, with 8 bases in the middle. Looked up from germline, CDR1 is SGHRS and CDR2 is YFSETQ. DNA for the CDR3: TGCGCCAGCAGCTTGCCAGCGGGGAACACCGGGGAGCTGTTTTTT. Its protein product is CASSLPAGNTGELFF.

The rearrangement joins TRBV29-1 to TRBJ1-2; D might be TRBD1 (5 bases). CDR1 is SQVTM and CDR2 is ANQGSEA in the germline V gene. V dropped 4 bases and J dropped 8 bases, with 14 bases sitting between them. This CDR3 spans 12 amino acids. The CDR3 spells CSVAGLRGGYTF. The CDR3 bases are TGCAGCGTTGCGGGACTTCGGGGCGGCTACACCTTC.

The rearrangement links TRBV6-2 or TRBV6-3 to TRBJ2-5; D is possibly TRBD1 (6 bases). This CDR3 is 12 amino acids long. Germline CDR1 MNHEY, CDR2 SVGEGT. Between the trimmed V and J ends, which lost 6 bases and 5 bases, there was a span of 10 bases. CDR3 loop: CASSQGSETQYF. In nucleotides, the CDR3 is TGTGCCAGCAGCCAGGGGTCGGAGACCCAGTACTTC.

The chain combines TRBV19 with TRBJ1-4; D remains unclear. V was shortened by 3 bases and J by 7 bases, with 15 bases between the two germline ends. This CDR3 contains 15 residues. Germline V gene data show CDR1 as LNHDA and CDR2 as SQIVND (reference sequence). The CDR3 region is CASSIGATLGEKLFF. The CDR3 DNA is TGTGCCAGTAGTATCGGAGCCACCCTGGGTGAAAAACTGTTTTTT.

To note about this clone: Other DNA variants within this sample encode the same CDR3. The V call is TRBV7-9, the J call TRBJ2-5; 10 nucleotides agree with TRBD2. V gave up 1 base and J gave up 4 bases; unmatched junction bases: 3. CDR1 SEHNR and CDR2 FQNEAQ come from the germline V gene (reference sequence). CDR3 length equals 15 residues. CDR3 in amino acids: CASSLVTSGAETQYF. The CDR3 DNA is TGTGCCAGCAGCTTAGTCACTAGCGGGGCAGAGACCCAGTACTTC. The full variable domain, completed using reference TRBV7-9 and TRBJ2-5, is DTGVSQNPRHKITKRGQNVTFRCDPISEHNRLYWYRQTLGQGPEFLTYFQNEAQLEKSRLLSDRFSAERPKGSFSTLEIQRTEQGDSAMYLCASSLVTSGAETQYFGPGTRLLVL.

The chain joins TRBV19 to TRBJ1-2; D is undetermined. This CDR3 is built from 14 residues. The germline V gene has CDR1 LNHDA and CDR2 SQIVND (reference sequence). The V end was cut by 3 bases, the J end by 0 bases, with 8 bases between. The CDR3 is CASSILPANYGYTF. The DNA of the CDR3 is TGTGCCAGTAGTATCTTGCCAGCTAACTATGGCTACACCTTC.

The DNA of the CDR3 is TGCGCCAGCAGCCTCGGGGACAGAACCTACGAGCAGTACTTC. The encoded protein is CASSLGDRTYEQYF. This chain uses TRBV5-1 with TRBJ2-7, with 7 nucleotides matching TRBD1. After removal of 4 bases from V and 2 bases from J, the junction contained 6 bases not matched to a gene. This CDR3 has 14 residues. The germline V gene has CDR1 SGHRS and CDR2 YFSETQ. The entire variable domain, with the rest obtained from reference TRBV5-1 and TRBJ2-7, is as follows: KAGVTQTPRYLIKTRGQQVTLSCSPISGHRSVSWYQQTPGQGLQFLFEYFSETQRNKGNFPGRFSGRQFSNSRSEMNVSTLELGDSALYLCASSLGDRTYEQYFGPGTRLTVT.

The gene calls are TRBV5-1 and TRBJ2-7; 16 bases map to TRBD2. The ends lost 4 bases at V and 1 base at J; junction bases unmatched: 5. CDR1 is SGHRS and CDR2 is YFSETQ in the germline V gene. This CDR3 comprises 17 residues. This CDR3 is CASSGTSGRAGSYEQYF. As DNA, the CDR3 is TGCGCCAGCAGCGGGACTAGCGGGAGGGCCGGTTCCTACGAGCAGTACTTC.

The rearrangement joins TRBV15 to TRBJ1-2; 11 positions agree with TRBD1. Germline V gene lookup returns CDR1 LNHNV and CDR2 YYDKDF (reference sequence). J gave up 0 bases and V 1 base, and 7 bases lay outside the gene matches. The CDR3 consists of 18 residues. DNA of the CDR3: TGTGCCACCAGCAGAGGTTTTGGGACAGGGGGTTCTAACTATGGCTACACCTTC. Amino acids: CATSRGFGTGGSNYGYTF.

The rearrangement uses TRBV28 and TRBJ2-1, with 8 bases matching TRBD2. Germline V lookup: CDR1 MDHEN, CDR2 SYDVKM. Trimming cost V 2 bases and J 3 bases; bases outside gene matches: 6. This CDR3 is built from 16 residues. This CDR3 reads CASSLTWTSSYNEQFF. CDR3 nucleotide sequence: TGTGCCAGCAGTTTAACTTGGACTAGCAGCTACAATGAGCAGTTCTTC.

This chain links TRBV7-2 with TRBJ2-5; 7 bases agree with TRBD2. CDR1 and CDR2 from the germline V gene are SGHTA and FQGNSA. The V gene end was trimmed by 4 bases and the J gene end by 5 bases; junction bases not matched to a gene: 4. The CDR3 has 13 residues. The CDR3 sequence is CASSSTSRETQYF. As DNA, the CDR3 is TGTGCCAGCAGCTCGACTAGCCGGGAGACCCAGTACTTC.

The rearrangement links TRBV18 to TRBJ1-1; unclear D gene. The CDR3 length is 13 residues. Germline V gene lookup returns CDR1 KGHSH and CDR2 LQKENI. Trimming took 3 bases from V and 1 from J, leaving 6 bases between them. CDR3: CASSPQANTEAFF. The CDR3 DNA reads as TGTGCCAGCTCACCTCAGGCGAACACTGAAGCTTTCTTT.

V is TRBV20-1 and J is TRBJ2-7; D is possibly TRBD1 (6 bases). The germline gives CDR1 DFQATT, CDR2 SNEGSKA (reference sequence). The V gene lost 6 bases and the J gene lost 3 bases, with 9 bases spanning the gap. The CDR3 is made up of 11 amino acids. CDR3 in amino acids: CSAGAFYEQYF. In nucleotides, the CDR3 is TGCAGTGCGGGGGCCTTCTACGAGCAGTACTTC.

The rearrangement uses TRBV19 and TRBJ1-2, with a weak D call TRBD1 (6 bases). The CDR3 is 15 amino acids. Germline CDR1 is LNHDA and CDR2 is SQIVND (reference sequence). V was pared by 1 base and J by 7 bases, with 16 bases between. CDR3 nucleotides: TGTGCCAGTAGTATAGGGGACCAGGGGTTTCTTGGCTACACCTTC. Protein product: CASSIGDQGFLGYTF.

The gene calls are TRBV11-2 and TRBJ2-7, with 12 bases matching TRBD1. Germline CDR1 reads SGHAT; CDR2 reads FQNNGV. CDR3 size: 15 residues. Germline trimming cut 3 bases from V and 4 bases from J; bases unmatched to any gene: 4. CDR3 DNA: TGTGCCAGCAGCTTGGGACAGGGGGCTTCATACGAGCAGTACTTC. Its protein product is CASSLGQGASYEQYF.

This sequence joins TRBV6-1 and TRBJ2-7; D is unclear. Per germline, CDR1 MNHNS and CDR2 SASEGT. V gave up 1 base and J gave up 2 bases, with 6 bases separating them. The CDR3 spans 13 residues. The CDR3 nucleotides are TGTGCCAGCAGTGAAGGGCCCACCTACGAGCAGTACTTC. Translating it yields CASSEGPTYEQYF.

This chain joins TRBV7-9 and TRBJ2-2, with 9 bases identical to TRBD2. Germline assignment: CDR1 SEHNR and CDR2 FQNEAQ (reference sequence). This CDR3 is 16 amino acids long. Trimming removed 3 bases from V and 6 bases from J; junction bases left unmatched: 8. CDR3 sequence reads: CASSFPGLASPGELFF. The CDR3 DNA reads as TGTGCCAGCAGCTTTCCGGGACTAGCATCTCCCGGGGAGCTGTTTTTT.

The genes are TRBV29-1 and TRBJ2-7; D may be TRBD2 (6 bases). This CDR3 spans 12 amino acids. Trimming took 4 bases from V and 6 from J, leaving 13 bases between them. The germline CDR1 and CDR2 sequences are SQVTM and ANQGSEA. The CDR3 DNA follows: TGCAGCGTTGTCGGGGGAGGCGGCGAGCAGTACTTC. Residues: CSVVGGGGEQYF.

The CDR3 sequence: CASFGGSGKFYEQYF. CDR3 nucleotide sequence: TGTGCCAGTTTCGGCGGTTCAGGGAAATTCTACGAGCAGTACTTC. The gene calls are TRBV28 and TRBJ2-7; tentatively, D is TRBD1 (5 bases). V shed 9 bases and J shed 3 bases, with 21 bases lying between them. This CDR3 is built from 15 residues. CDR1 is MDHEN and CDR2 is SYDVKM in the germline V gene.

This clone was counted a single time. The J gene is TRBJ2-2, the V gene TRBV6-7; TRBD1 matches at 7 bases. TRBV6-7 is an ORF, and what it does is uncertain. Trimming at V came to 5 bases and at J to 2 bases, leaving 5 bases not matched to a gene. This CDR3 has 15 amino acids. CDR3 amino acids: CASSPTGINTGELFF. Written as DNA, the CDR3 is TGTGCCAGCAGTCCGACAGGGATTAACACCGGGGAGCTGTTTTTT.

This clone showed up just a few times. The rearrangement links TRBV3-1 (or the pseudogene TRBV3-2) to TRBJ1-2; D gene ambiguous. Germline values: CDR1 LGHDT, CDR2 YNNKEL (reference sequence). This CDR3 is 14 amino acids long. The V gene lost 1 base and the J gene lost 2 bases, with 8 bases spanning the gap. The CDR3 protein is CASSQVGVNYGYTF. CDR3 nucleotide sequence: TGTGCCAGCAGCCAAGTCGGGGTCAACTATGGCTACACCTTC.

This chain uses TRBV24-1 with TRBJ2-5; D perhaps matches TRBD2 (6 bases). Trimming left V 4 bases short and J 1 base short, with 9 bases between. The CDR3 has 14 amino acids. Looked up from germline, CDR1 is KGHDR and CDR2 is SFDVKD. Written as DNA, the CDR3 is TGTGCCACCAGTGACCGGGACTTCCAAGAGACCCAGTACTTC. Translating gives CATSDRDFQETQYF.

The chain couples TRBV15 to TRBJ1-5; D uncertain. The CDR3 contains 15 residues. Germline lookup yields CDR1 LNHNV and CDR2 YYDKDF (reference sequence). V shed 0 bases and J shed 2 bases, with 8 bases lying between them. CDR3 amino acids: CATSRDITGNQPQHF. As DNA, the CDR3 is TGTGCCACCAGCAGAGATATAACGGGCAATCAGCCCCAGCATTTT.

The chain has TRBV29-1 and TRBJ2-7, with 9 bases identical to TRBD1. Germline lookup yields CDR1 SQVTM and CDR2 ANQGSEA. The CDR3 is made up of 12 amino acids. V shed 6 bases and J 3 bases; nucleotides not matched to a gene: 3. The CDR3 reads CSVGQGNYEQYF. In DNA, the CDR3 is TGCAGCGTAGGACAGGGGAACTACGAGCAGTACTTC.

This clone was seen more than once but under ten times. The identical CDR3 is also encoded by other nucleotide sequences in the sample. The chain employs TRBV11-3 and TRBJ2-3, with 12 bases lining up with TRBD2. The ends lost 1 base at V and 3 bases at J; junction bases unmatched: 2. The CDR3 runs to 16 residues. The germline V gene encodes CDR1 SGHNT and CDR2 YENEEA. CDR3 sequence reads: CASSLGLAGVTDTQYF. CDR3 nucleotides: TGTGCCAGCAGCTTAGGACTAGCGGGAGTTACAGATACGCAGTATTTT.

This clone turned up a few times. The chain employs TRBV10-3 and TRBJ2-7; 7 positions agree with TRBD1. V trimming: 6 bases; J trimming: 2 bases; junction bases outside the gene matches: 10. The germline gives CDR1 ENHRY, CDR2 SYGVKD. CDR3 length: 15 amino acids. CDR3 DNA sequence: TGTGCCATCAGCGTAGAGGGGGCGATGACCTACGAGCAGTACTTC. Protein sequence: CAISVEGAMTYEQYF.

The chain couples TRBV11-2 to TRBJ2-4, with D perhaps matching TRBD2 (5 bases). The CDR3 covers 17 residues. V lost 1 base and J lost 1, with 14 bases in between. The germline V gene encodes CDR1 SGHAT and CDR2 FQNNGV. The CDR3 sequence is CASSLGWELAAKNIQYF. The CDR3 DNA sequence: TGTGCCAGCAGCTTAGGTTGGGAGCTCGCGGCCAAAAACATTCAGTACTTC.

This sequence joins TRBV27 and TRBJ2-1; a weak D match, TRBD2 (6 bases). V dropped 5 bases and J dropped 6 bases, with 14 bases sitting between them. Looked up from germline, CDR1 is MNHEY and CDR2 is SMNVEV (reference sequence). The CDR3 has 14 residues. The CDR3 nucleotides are TGTGCCAGCAGTACGGACTACCCTTTCAATGAGCAGTTCTTC. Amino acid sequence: CASSTDYPFNEQFF.

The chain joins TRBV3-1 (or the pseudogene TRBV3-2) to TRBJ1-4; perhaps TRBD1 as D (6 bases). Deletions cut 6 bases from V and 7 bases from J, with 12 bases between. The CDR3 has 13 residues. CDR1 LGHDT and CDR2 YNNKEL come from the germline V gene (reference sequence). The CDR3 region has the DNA TGTGCCAGCAGTCCGAGGGGGTTTGAAAAACTGTTTTTT. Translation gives CASSPRGFEKLFF.